This T cell receptor beta chain emerged from a study of blood T cell repertoires in COVID-19. As for the study in general: Italy, Spain and the United States were the sources of the convalescent and acute COVID-19 samples. Nucleic acid was either cDNA or gDNA, and it came from T cells, B-cell-depleted T cells, or PBMCs.

Original analysis: How many nucleated cells were present was estimated from reference gene primer amplification. Using immunoSEQ multiplex PCR, the repertoire was profiled, and TCRdb retains in-frame clones only, with some absent. V, J and clone size are those of that table, while D and trimming were read from the DNA. The table includes approximately 31,000 clones, 65% to 90% detected once. The CDR3 has 17 residues. The V and J ends lost 0 bases and 3 bases, in that order; junction bases with no gene match: 7. Germline loops: CDR1 LGHDT, CDR2 YNNKEL (reference sequence). The chain recombines TRBV3-1 (or the pseudogene TRBV3-2) with TRBJ2-5, with 10 bases lining up with TRBD2. Material: peripheral blood. The clonotype was recovered from a woman at least 80 years old with active or convalescent COVID-19. DNA of the CDR3: TGTGCCAGCAGCCAAGAAGGTGGAGCGGGGGGGAAAGAGACCCAGTACTTC. Translating it yields CASSQEGGAGGKETQYF.